A selection of T cell receptor beta chains follows, all from one sample in a study of blood T cell repertoires in COVID-19. Using immunoSEQ multiplex PCR, the repertoire was profiled, and TCRdb retains in-frame clones only, with some absent. The sample lists 170,000 or so clones; 88% were seen once. Sequenced: PBMCs or T cells enriched from blood (not recorded which). Receptors were obtained from a woman under 30 who had recovered from COVID-19. CDR3s include the opening cysteine and the closing phenylalanine or tryptophan. The order of the fields is D gene, J gene, clone size, V gene, CDR3 DNA, CDR3 protein. A D gene is named only where the DNA matches it firmly. The size entry is marked missing in some rows and otherwise reads once, few, many or a size class.

TRBD1 TRBJ2-1 NA TRBV6-5 TGTGCCAGCGGCAGGGGGCCTGACAATGAGCAGTTCTTC CASGRGPDNEQFF
NA TRBJ1-1 once TRBV30 TGTGCCTGGAGCAATGGGGGGGGAGGCACTGAAGCTTTCTTT CAWSNGGGGTEAFF
NA TRBJ1-1 NA TRBV15 TGTGCCACCAGCAGTCCCCCCCGGAGGGCGTTGGGCACTGAAGCTTTCTTT CATSSPPRRALGTEAFF
NA TRBJ2-6 NA TRBV3-1/TRBV3-2 TGTGCCAGCAGCAAGGGGATCTCTGGGGCCAACGTCCTGACTTTC CASSKGISGANVLTF
NA TRBJ2-7 NA TRBV28 TGTGCCAGCAGCCGCGGTGGAACCTTTATTTACGAGCAGTACTTC CASSRGGTFIYEQYF
TRBD1 TRBJ1-2 NA TRBV28 TGTGCCAGCACCGGGACAGCTACTAACTATGGCTACACCTTC CASTGTATNYGYTF
TRBD1 TRBJ1-3 NA TRBV28 TGTGCCAGCTATTCCGGGGACAGGGGCGCTTACACCATATATTTT CASYSGDRGAYTIYF
NA TRBJ2-3 NA TRBV6-1 TGTGCCAGCAGTGAAGCGCTAGGGCAGGGCGAGGATACGCAGTATTTT CASSEALGQGEDTQYF
NA TRBJ1-2 NA TRBV7-9 TGTGCCAGCAGCTCGGACAGCTATGGCTACACCTTC CASSSDSYGYTF
TRBD1 TRBJ1-6 NA TRBV10-3 TGTGCCATCAGCAAGGGGACAGGGGAATCACCCCTCCACTTT CAISKGTGESPLHF
TRBD1 TRBJ2-1 few TRBV6-1 TGTGCCAGCAGTGAAATGGACAGGGCATGGAATGAGCAGTTCTTC CASSEMDRAWNEQFF
TRBD1 TRBJ2-7 NA TRBV18 TGTGCCAGCTCACCTCAGGCCGGGACAGGGGGCGAGCAGTACTTC CASSPQAGTGGEQYF
NA TRBJ2-1 many TRBV4-2 TGTGCCAGCAGCCAAGATCACCCCGAACCGGATGAGCAGTTCTTC CASSQDHPEPDEQFF
TRBD1 TRBJ1-2 NA TRBV6-5 TGTGCCAGCAGTTCGACAGGGGATGGCTACACCTTC CASSSTGDGYTF
TRBD1 TRBJ2-1 NA TRBV19 TGTGCCAGTATGGGCAGGGGGCTCAATGAGCAGTTCTTC CASMGRGLNEQFF
NA TRBJ2-3 NA TRBV6-5 TGTGCCACACAACGATCCGGGGAAACCACAGATACGCAGTATTTT CATQRSGETTDTQYF
TRBD1 TRBJ1-1 NA TRBV11-2 TGTGCCAGCAGCTTACGAAGGACAGGGGAGAGCACTGAAGCTTTCTTT CASSLRRTGESTEAFF
NA TRBJ1-4 NA TRBV19 TGTGCCAGTAGTATGGAGGCGCTTAGAAAACTGTTTTTT CASSMEALRKLFF
NA TRBJ2-1 NA TRBV9 TGTGCCAGCAGCCCGAGGAGTGACTCCTACAATGAGCAGTTCTTC CASSPRSDSYNEQFF
NA TRBJ1-1 NA TRBV2 TGTGCCAGCAGTAAAACGGACAGAGAAATAGAAGCTTTCTTT CASSKTDREIEAFF
NA TRBJ2-5 NA TRBV27 TGTGCCAGCAGTTTTAACCCAACGGGAGAGACCCAGTACTTC CASSFNPTGETQYF
NA TRBJ2-5 NA TRBV10-1 TGCGCCAGCAGTGAGTCGGGGGGCCAAGAGACCCAGTACTTC CASSESGGQETQYF
NA TRBJ2-3 NA TRBV4-1 TGCGCCAGCAGCCAAGATCTCGCGGGCAACACAGATACGCAGTATTTT CASSQDLAGNTDTQYF
TRBD2 TRBJ2-7 NA TRBV9 TGTGCCAGCAGCGCCTCATTCGGGAGGCCGACCTACGAGCAGTACTTC CASSASFGRPTYEQYF
NA TRBJ1-1 NA TRBV2 TGTGCCAGCAGCGGCCTACCGGGAAACACTGAAGCTTTCTTT CASSGLPGNTEAFF
NA TRBJ1-5 NA TRBV16 TGTGCCAGCACCACCTGGGCTCAGCCCCAGCATTTT CASTTWAQPQHF
NA TRBJ1-3 once TRBV9 TGTGCCAGCAGCGTAGAGGCAGGGGGAAACACCATATATTTT CASSVEAGGNTIYF
NA TRBJ1-1 NA TRBV6-6 TGTGCCACTCACCAGGGGCAGGTGAACACTGAAGCTTTCTTT CATHQGQVNTEAFF
NA TRBJ1-6 NA TRBV19 TGTGCCAGTACGCCAAACAGGGTGGGGAATTCACCCCTCCACTTT CASTPNRVGNSPLHF
TRBD2 TRBJ2-2 NA TRBV2 TGTGCCAGCAGTGAGAGCCGAGGGGCGGGGGTCCCCTCTCGCACCGGGGAGCTGTTTTTT CASSESRGAGVPSRTGELFF
NA TRBJ1-2 NA TRBV19 TGTGCCACAAAGAAGGTTTCCGGGAACTATGGCTACACCTTC CATKKVSGNYGYTF
TRBD2 TRBJ2-7 NA TRBV29-1 TGCAGCGCTCTGACTAGCGGAAGCTCCTACGAGCAGTACTTC CSALTSGSSYEQYF
NA TRBJ2-1 NA TRBV15 TGTGCCGCACGACGCCCGGGGGACCTAACCTACAATGAGCAGTTCTTC CAARRPGDLTYNEQFF
NA TRBJ1-1 NA TRBV5-4 TGTGCCAGCAGCCCCAACGACAGGCAGAACACTGAAGCTTTCTTT CASSPNDRQNTEAFF
TRBD1 TRBJ1-1 NA TRBV7-2 TGTGCCAGCAGAACACCAACACCGACAGGGCTGAGGACTGAAGCTTTCTTT CASRTPTPTGLRTEAFF
TRBD1 TRBJ2-7 NA TRBV7-6 TGTGCCAGCAGCCAAGGGGACAGCGCCTTACCCTACGAGCAGTACTTC CASSQGDSALPYEQYF
NA TRBJ2-3 NA TRBV28 TGTGCCAGCAGTTTATGGCGGGCCCTCACAGATACGCAGTATTTT CASSLWRALTDTQYF
TRBD1 TRBJ2-2 few TRBV19 TGTGCCAGTAGTACTCCGGGACAGACGAACACCGGGGAGCTGTTTTTT CASSTPGQTNTGELFF
TRBD1 TRBJ1-1 NA TRBV5-1 TGCGCCAGCAGCCCAAACGAGGGGGCGCCGGGCTTT CASSPNEGAPGF
NA TRBJ2-3 NA TRBV18 TGTGCCAGCTCACCACAAGGACTGATCACAGATACGCAGTATTTT CASSPQGLITDTQYF